This T cell receptor (beta chain) derives from a study of technical replicates of blood from a handful of donors. Assay: immunoSEQ multiplex PCR; the TCRdb copy retains only in-frame clones and omits some. The repertoire holds 60,000 to 90,000 clones, with less than 97% as singletons. Trimming cost V 4 bases and J 0 bases, with 11 bases left between them. Germline V gene data show CDR1 as SGHNT and CDR2 as YENEEA. The CDR3 runs to 15 residues. The sequence derives from a human donor in good health. J is TRBJ2-3 and V is TRBV11-3; TRBD2 might be the D (6 bases). Sequenced material: T cells isolated from PBMCs. The CDR3 DNA reads as TGTGCCAGCAGCTACCCCCGGGGGAGCACAGATACGCAGTATTTT. Translation: CASSYPRGSTDTQYF. Using reference TRBV11-3 and TRBJ2-3 for the parts outside the CDR3, the full variable domain is EAGVVQSPRYKIIEKKQPVAFWCNPISGHNTLYWYLQNLGQGPELLIRYENEEAVDDSQLPKDRFSAERLKGVDSTLKIQPAELGDSAVYLCASSYPRGSTDTQYFGPGTRLTVL.